One sample yielded the 2 T cell receptor beta chains listed below, sequenced in a study of cytomegalovirus exposure and HLA in healthy donors. Use of 60 Vbeta and 13 Jbeta primers characterized the PCR. Method: immunoSEQ multiplex PCR; TCRdb's copy keeps in-frame clones and lacks some. This sample carries about 86,000 clones, around 79% of them seen once, and the ten largest clones take approximately 6%. Sequencing was done on a sample of PBMCs. These receptors were obtained from a female donor in good health and CMV-seronegative.

The gene calls are TRBV29-1 and TRBJ2-5; the D gene is possibly TRBD2 (6 bases). V was shortened by 7 bases and J by 2 bases, with 14 bases between the two germline ends. The CDR3 spans 13 residues. Germline V gene sequence: CDR1 SQVTM, CDR2 ANQGSEA. CDR3 residues: CSAAGTEQETQYF. CDR3 DNA: TGCAGCGCTGCGGGGACGGAGCAAGAGACCCAGTACTTC.

V gene TRBV9 combines with J gene TRBJ2-7, with D maybe TRBD2 (6 bases). From germline, CDR1 is SGDLS and CDR2 YYNGEE. V shed 4 bases and J shed 2 bases, with 19 bases lying between them. This CDR3 is built from 16 residues. The CDR3 nucleotides are TGTGCCAGCAGCCCGCCCGGGACTGGGTTTCCCTACGAGCAGTACTTC. It encodes CASSPPGTGFPYEQYF.